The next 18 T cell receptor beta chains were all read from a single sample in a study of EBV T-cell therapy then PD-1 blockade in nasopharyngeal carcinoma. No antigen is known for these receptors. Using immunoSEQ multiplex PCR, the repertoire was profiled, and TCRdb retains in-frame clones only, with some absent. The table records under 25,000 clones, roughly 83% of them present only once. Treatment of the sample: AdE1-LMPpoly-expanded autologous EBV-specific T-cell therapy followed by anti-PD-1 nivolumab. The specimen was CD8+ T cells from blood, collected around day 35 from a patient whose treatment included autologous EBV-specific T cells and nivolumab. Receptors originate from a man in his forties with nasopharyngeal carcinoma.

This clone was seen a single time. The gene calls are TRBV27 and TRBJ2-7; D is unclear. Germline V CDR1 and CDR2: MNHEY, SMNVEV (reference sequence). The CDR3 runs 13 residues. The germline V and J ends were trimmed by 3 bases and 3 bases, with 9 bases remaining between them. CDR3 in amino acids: CASSLTPYYEQYF. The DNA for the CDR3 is TGTGCCAGCAGTTTGACCCCCTACTACGAGCAGTACTTC.

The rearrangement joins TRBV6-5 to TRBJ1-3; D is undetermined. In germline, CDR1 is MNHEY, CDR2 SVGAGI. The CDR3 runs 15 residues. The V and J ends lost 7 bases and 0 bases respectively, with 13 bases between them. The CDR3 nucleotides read TGTGCCAGCACTCACCTCCAGGACTCTGGAAACACCATATATTTT. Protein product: CASTHLQDSGNTIYF.

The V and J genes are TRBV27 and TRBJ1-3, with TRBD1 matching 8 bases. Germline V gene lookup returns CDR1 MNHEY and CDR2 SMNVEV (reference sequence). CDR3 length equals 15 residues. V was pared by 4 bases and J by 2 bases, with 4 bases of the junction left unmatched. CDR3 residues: CASSSQGAAGNTIYF. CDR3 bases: TGTGCCAGCAGTTCGCAGGGGGCAGCTGGAAACACCATATATTTT.

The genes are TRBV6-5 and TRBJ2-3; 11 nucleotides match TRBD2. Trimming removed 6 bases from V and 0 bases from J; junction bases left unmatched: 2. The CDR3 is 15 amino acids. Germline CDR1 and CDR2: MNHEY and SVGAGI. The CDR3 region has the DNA TGTGCCAGCAGGCGACTAGCGGGGAGCACAGATACGCAGTATTTT. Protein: CASRRLAGSTDTQYF.

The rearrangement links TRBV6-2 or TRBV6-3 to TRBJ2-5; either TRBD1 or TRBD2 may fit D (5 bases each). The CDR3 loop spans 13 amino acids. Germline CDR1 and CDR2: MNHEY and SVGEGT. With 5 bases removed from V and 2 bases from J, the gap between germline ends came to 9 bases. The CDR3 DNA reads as TGTGCCAGCAGTACCAGGGAGCAAGAGACCCAGTACTTC. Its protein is CASSTREQETQYF.

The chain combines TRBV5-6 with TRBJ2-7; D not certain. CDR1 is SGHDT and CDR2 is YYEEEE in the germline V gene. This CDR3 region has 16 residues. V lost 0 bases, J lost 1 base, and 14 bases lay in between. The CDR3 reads CASSLVYRLSSYEQYF. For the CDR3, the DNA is TGTGCCAGCAGCTTGGTCTATCGGTTATCTTCCTACGAGCAGTACTTC.

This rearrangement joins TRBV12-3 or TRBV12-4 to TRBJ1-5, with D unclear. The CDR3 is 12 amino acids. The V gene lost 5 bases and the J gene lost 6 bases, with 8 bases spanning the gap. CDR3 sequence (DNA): TGTGCCAGCAGTCCCCACGGTCAGCCCCAGCATTTT. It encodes CASSPHGQPQHF.

CDR3 sequence (DNA): TGTGCCAGCAGTTACTCGAAAAAGCAGGAAGCTTTCTTT. As protein: CASSYSKKQEAFF. The rearrangement links TRBV6-2 or TRBV6-3 to TRBJ1-1; D is ambiguous. Germline V lookup: CDR1 MNHEY, CDR2 SVGEGT. The CDR3 covers 13 residues. The V end was cut by 0 bases, the J end by 8 bases, with 10 bases between.

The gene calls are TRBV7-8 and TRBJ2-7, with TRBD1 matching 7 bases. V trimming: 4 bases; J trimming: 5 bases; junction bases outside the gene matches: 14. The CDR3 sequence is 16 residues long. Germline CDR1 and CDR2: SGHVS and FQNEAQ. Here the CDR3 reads CASSSPETGWRNEQYF. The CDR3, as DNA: TGTGCCAGCAGCTCGCCGGAGACAGGGTGGCGTAACGAGCAGTACTTC.

This CDR3 reads CASSSQWLLAGAYEQYF. The CDR3 nucleotides read TGTGCCAGCAGTTCCCAATGGTTACTAGCGGGGGCCTACGAGCAGTACTTC. The chain uses TRBV6-2 or TRBV6-3 and TRBJ2-7, with TRBD2 matching 11 bases. The trim removed 4 bases at V and 2 bases at J, leaving 10 bases unmatched. Germline V lookup: CDR1 MNHEY, CDR2 SVGEGT. The CDR3 is 17 residues long.

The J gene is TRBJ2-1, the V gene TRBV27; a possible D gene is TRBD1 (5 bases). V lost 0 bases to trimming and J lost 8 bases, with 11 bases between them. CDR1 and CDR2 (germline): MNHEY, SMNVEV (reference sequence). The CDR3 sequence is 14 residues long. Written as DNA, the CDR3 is TGTGCCAGCAGTTTATCGTTAGGGGTCCATGAGCAGTTCTTC. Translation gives CASSLSLGVHEQFF.

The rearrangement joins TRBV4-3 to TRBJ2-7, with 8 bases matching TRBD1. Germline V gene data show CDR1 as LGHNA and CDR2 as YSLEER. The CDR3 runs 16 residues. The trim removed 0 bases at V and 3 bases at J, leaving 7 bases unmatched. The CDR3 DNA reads TGCGCCAGCAGCCAAGATGTCGGGACAGGCGACTACGAGCAGTACTTC. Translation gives CASSQDVGTGDYEQYF.

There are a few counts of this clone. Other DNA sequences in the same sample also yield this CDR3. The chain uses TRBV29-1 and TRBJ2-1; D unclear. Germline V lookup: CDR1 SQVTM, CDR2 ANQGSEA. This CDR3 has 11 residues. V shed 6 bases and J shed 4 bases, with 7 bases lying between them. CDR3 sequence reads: CSVGSYNEQFF. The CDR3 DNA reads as TGCAGCGTCGGAAGTTACAATGAGCAGTTCTTC.

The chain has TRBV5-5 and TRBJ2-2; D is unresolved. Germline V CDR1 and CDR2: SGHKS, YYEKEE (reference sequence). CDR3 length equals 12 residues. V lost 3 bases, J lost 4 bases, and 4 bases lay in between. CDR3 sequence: CASSYGTGELFF. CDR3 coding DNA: TGTGCCAGCAGCTATGGCACCGGGGAGCTGTTTTTT.

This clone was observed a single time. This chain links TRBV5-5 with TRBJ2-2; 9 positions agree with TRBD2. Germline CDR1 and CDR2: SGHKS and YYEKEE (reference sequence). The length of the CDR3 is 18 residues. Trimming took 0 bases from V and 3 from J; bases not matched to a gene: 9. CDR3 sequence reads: CASSLVLAAGGYTGELFF. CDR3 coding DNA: TGTGCCAGCAGCTTGGTCCTGGCAGCGGGGGGATACACCGGGGAGCTGTTTTTT.

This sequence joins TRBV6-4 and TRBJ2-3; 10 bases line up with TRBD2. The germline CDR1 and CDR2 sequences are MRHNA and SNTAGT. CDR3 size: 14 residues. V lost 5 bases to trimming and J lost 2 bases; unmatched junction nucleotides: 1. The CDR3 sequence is CASSSGGATDTQYF. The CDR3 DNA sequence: TGTGCCAGCAGTAGCGGGGGGGCCACAGATACGCAGTATTTT.

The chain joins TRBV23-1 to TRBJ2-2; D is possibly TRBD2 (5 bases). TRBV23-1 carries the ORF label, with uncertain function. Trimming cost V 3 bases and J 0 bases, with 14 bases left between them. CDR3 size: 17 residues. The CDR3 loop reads CASSQPNSGPNTGELFF. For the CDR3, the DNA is TGCGCCAGCAGTCAGCCAAACAGCGGCCCGAACACCGGGGAGCTGTTTTTT.

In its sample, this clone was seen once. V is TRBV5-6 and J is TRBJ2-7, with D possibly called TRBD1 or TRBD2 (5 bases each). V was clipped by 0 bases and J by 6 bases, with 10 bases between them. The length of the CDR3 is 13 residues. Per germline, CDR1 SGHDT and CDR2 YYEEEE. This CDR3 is CASSLGSGPEQYF. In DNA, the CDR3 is TGTGCCAGCAGCTTGGGGTCGGGGCCCGAGCAGTACTTC.